Presented here are 31 T cell receptor beta chains from one specimen sequenced in a study of cytomegalovirus exposure and HLA in healthy donors. 13 Jbeta primers and 60 Vbeta primers were used for the PCR. This table comes from immunoSEQ multiplex PCR, and its TCRdb copy is limited to in-frame clones, with some not included. The table shows 55,000 to 85,000 clones, with 75% to 90% occurring only once. Sequences were obtained from PBMCs. These receptors were taken from a young woman in good health and CMV-seronegative.

This chain links TRBV4-2 with TRBJ2-3; maybe TRBD1 (5 bases). Germline lookup yields CDR1 LGHNA and CDR2 YNFKEQ. The V and J ends lost 0 bases and 3 bases respectively, with 10 bases between them. The CDR3 has 15 residues. The CDR3 is CASSQESRDTDTQYF. In DNA form, the CDR3 reads TGTGCCAGCAGCCAAGAGTCCAGGGATACAGATACGCAGTATTTT.

The chain carries TRBV7-2 and TRBJ2-5; TRBD1 agrees at 8 bases. In germline, CDR1 is SGHTA, CDR2 FQGNSA. V gave up 5 bases and J gave up 1 base; unmatched junction bases: 3. The CDR3 loop spans 14 amino acids. The CDR3 DNA reads as TGTGCCAGCAGCCACGGACAGGGCCAAGAGACCCAGTACTTC. Translation gives CASSHGQGQETQYF.

The chain carries TRBV5-4 and TRBJ2-3, with 14 bases aligning to TRBD2. V was pared by 3 bases and J by 6 bases, with 15 bases of the junction left unmatched. The CDR3 is 19 residues long. The V gene's germline CDR1 is SGHNT and CDR2 YYREEE (reference sequence). The DNA for the CDR3 is TGTGCCAGCAGCTGGGGGGGGACTAGCGGGAGTCGCCGGTCGGATACGCAGTATTTT. Residues: CASSWGGTSGSRRSDTQYF.

The CDR3 loop is CASSIGTGLTELFF. The CDR3 DNA follows: TGTGCCAGTAGTATCGGGACAGGCCTTACAGAGCTGTTTTTT. V is TRBV19 and J is TRBJ2-2, with 8 bases matching TRBD1. V dropped 3 bases and J dropped 11; count of bases not matched to a gene: 8. Germline values: CDR1 LNHDA, CDR2 SQIVND (reference sequence). This CDR3 contains 14 residues. Using reference TRBV19 and TRBJ2-2 for the parts outside the CDR3, the full variable domain is DGGITQSPKYLFRKEGQNVTLSCEQNLNHDAMYWYRQDPGQGLRLIYYSQIVNDFQKGDIAEGYSVSREKKESFPLTVTSAQKNPTAFYLCASSIGTGLTELFFGEGSRLTVL.

The chain recombines TRBV7-9 with TRBJ2-3; D gene uncertain. The V end was cut by 2 bases, the J end by 0 bases, with 6 bases between. In germline, CDR1 is SEHNR, CDR2 FQNEAQ (reference sequence). The CDR3 runs 14 residues. The CDR3: CASSLLSSTDTQYF. CDR3 DNA sequence: TGTGCCAGCAGCTTACTTTCGAGCACAGATACGCAGTATTTT.

The chain combines TRBV25-1 with TRBJ2-2, with D possibly being TRBD2 (6 bases). Trimming removed 7 bases from V and 3 bases from J, with 12 bases in between. This CDR3 has 14 amino acids. CDR1 is MGHDK and CDR2 is SYGVNS in the germline V gene. The CDR3 here is CASMQAGDTGELFF. The CDR3, as DNA: TGTGCCAGCATGCAAGCGGGTGACACCGGGGAGCTGTTTTTT.

There are a few counts of this clone. This chain joins TRBV6-1 and TRBJ2-2, with unresolved D. Between the trimmed V and J ends, which lost 4 bases and 5 bases, there was a span of 14 bases. Germline CDR1 MNHNS, CDR2 SASEGT. The length of the CDR3 is 15 residues. Here the CDR3 reads CASSAAALRTGELFF. Written as DNA, the CDR3 is TGTGCCAGCAGTGCGGCGGCGCTAAGGACCGGGGAGCTGTTTTTT.

This clone was counted once. The chain has TRBV6-1 and TRBJ1-2; D is possibly TRBD1 (5 bases). This CDR3 spans 14 amino acids. Germline V gene sequence: CDR1 MNHNS, CDR2 SASEGT. V dropped 2 bases and J dropped 8 bases, with 15 bases sitting between them. In DNA form, the CDR3 reads TGTGCCAGCAGTGAAAGGGAGGGGACGGCGGGCTACACCTTC. The encoded protein is CASSEREGTAGYTF.

CDR3 DNA: TGCGCCAGCAGCCAAGTCGGGGGATCTGAGACCCAGTACTTC. It is translated as CASSQVGGSETQYF. The chain carries TRBV4-1 and TRBJ2-5, with D perhaps matching TRBD2 (6 bases). Germline lookup yields CDR1 MGHRA and CDR2 YSYEKL. V lost 1 base and J 5 bases, leaving 11 bases between the germline ends. This CDR3 has 14 residues.

The chain is built from TRBV2 and TRBJ2-7; TRBD2 agrees at 7 bases. Germline values: CDR1 SNHLY, CDR2 FYNNEI. This CDR3 has 14 amino acids. V was clipped by 3 bases and J by 0 bases; unmatched bases: 2. As DNA, the CDR3 is TGTGCCAGCAGTGATGGCGGGAGCTCCTACGAGCAGTACTTC. Translation gives CASSDGGSSYEQYF. Complete variable domain (other parts from reference TRBV2 and TRBJ2-7): EPEVTQTPSHQVTQMGQEVILRCVPISNHLYFYWYRQILGQKVEFLVSFYNNEISEKSEIFDDQFSVERPDGSNFTLKIRSTKLEDSAMYFCASSDGGSSYEQYFGPGTRLTVT.

The chain recombines TRBV9 with TRBJ2-7, with 8 positions matching TRBD1. V shed 4 bases and J 0 bases; nucleotides not matched to a gene: 9. Looked up from germline, CDR1 is SGDLS and CDR2 is YYNGEE. The CDR3 is 16 residues long. CDR3 nucleotide sequence: TGTGCCAGCAGCAAGACGGGACAGGTGATCTCCTACGAGCAGTACTTC. It is translated as CASSKTGQVISYEQYF.

This sequence joins TRBV6-5 and TRBJ2-7, with 9 bases fitting TRBD2. V shed 5 bases and J 5 bases; nucleotides not matched to a gene: 7. Germline V gene data show CDR1 as MNHEY and CDR2 as SVGAGI. CDR3 length: 14 residues. The DNA of the CDR3 is TGTGCCAGCAGTCTAGCGGGGAGGCGAAACGAGCAGTACTTC. This encodes CASSLAGRRNEQYF.

The chain combines TRBV6-4 with TRBJ2-4; possibly TRBD1 for D (6 bases). The CDR3 covers 16 residues. CDR1 is MRHNA and CDR2 is SNTAGT in the germline V gene. V was trimmed by 8 bases and J by 2 bases, leaving 19 bases between them. Here the CDR3 DNA reads TGTGCCAGCCCAAACACAGGGCTGGGTTCCAAAAACATTCAGTACTTC. It codes for CASPNTGLGSKNIQYF.

This chain joins TRBV11-2 and TRBJ2-3; 14 bases match TRBD2. Unmatched junction bases numbered 4, after V lost 2 bases and J lost 0 bases. The length of the CDR3 is 18 residues. The V gene's germline CDR1 is SGHAT and CDR2 FQNNGV. CDR3 nucleotides: TGTGCCAGCAGCTTAAGACTAGCGGGAGGGTTTAGCACAGATACGCAGTATTTT. Its protein is CASSLRLAGGFSTDTQYF.

The V call is TRBV21-1, the J call TRBJ2-7; the table calls TRBD2, which could not be checked here. TRBV21-1 is a listed pseudogene. The length of the CDR3 is 13 residues. In DNA form, the CDR3 reads TGTGCCAGCAGCAATTGTTTAGCCTACGAGCAGTACTTC. It is translated as CASSNCLAYEQYF.

This chain uses TRBV18 with TRBJ1-2; 9 bases map to TRBD1. Germline V gene lookup returns CDR1 KGHSH and CDR2 LQKENI. This CDR3 is 15 amino acids long. V was pared by 7 bases and J by 2 bases, with 8 bases of the junction left unmatched. The CDR3 sequence is CASLAGTGSNYGYTF. CDR3 nucleotide sequence: TGTGCCAGCTTAGCCGGGACAGGGTCCAACTATGGCTACACCTTC.

CDR3 loop: CASSGTGSNTEAFF. CDR3 coding DNA: TGTGCCAGCAGCGGCACAGGGTCCAACACTGAAGCTTTCTTT. The chain is built from TRBV9 and TRBJ1-1, with D possibly being TRBD1 (6 bases). CDR1 SGDLS and CDR2 YYNGEE come from the germline V gene. The length of the CDR3 is 14 residues. Deletions cut 3 bases from V and 2 bases from J, with 11 bases between.

The V call is TRBV23-1, the J call TRBJ1-1, with 7 nucleotides matching TRBD1. TRBV23-1 is noted as an ORF with a role that remains uncertain. J lost 2 bases, V lost 6 bases, and 9 bases had no gene match. The CDR3 is 15 residues long. The CDR3 spells CASSRQGGGNTEAFF. CDR3 bases: TGCGCCAGCAGCCGACAGGGCGGAGGAAACACTGAAGCTTTCTTT.

The chain links TRBV21-1 to TRBJ2-7; the table's D gene call, TRBD1, was not cross checked with the DNA. TRBV21-1 is recorded as a pseudogene. The CDR3 consists of 16 residues. CDR3 in DNA: TGTGCCAGCAGCAAATGGAGGGGACAGGGCTCTCGCGAGCAGTACTTC. As protein: CASSKWRGQGSREQYF.

The chain joins TRBV5-1 to TRBJ2-3, with D perhaps TRBD2 (7 bases). The CDR3 spans 16 residues. CDR1 and CDR2 from the germline V gene are SGHRS and YFSETQ. Trimming removed 4 bases from V and 3 bases from J, with 18 bases in between. The CDR3 nucleotides read TGCGCCAGCAGCCCTGCAAGGGGGAGGGGGACAGATACGCAGTATTTT. This gives the protein CASSPARGRGTDTQYF.

This clone was recorded once. The chain joins TRBV5-6 to TRBJ1-6; D possibly corresponds to TRBD1 (5 bases). The V end was cut by 2 bases, the J end by 7 bases, with 10 bases between. From germline, CDR1 is SGHDT and CDR2 YYEEEE. This CDR3 contains 14 residues. CDR3 bases: TGTGCCAGCAGCTTCAGGGCGATAAATTCACCCCTCCACTTT. Its translation is CASSFRAINSPLHF.

V gene TRBV11-3 combines with J gene TRBJ2-6, with TRBD1 identical over 7 bases. Germline V gene lookup returns CDR1 SGHNT and CDR2 YENEEA. V was pared by 6 bases and J by 0 bases, with 5 bases of the junction left unmatched. This CDR3 has 16 residues. CDR3 region: CASRGGSLSGANVLTF. For the CDR3, the DNA is TGTGCCAGCAGAGGGGGCTCTCTCTCTGGGGCCAACGTCCTGACTTTC.

This chain links TRBV6-1 with TRBJ1-2, with D perhaps matching TRBD1 (6 bases). CDR3 size: 14 residues. The germline CDR1 and CDR2 sequences are MNHNS and SASEGT. Trimming pared 0 bases from V and 5 bases from J, leaving 10 bases between. As DNA, the CDR3 is TGTGCCAGCAGTGAAGCCAGGGGCGGGTATGGCTACACCTTC. Protein: CASSEARGGYGYTF.

Only one count was recorded for this clone. This chain uses TRBV19 with TRBJ2-1; D is unclear. Germline V CDR1 and CDR2: LNHDA, SQIVND (reference sequence). V lost 2 bases to trimming and J lost 9 bases, with 11 bases between them. The CDR3 sequence is 13 residues long. CDR3 nucleotide sequence: TGTGCCAGTAGTATATTAAAGCGTACTGAGCAGTTCTTC. Amino acid sequence: CASSILKRTEQFF.

The V call is TRBV4-1, the J call TRBJ2-2; weak D call: TRBD2 (5 bases). V dropped 3 bases and J dropped 6 bases, with 11 bases sitting between them. Germline CDR1 reads MGHRA; CDR2 reads YSYEKL. The CDR3 spans 14 residues. The CDR3 nucleotides are TGCGCCAGCAGCCAGAGTAGCGTGGCCGGGGAGCTGTTTTTT. This codes for CASSQSSVAGELFF.

The V and J genes are TRBV6-5 and TRBJ1-2, with D uncertain. Looked up from germline, CDR1 is MNHEY and CDR2 is SVGAGI. Trimming left V 0 bases short and J 1 base short, with 12 bases between. This CDR3 has 16 amino acids. CDR3 protein: CASSYSKRAGNYGYTF. The DNA for the CDR3 is TGTGCCAGCAGTTACTCGAAAAGGGCGGGTAACTATGGCTACACCTTC.

The CDR3 loop is CASSLSGNSGNTIYF. The DNA for the CDR3 is TGTGCCAGCAGCTTATCAGGGAACTCTGGAAACACCATATATTTT. The gene calls are TRBV11-1 and TRBJ1-3, with a weak D call TRBD1 (5 bases). V lost 2 bases and J lost 0, with 8 bases in between. The CDR3 runs 15 residues. In germline, CDR1 is SGHAT, CDR2 FQDESV (reference sequence).

The genes are TRBV11-3 and TRBJ2-2; D is uncertain. The CDR3 has 14 amino acids. V was trimmed by 5 bases and J by 4 bases, leaving 11 bases between them. Germline V gene lookup returns CDR1 SGHNT and CDR2 YENEEA. The CDR3 sequence is CASSRGVRTGELFF. The CDR3, as DNA: TGTGCCAGCAGCCGCGGAGTCCGCACCGGGGAGCTGTTTTTT.

This sequence joins TRBV19 and TRBJ2-1; 8 bases line up with TRBD2. The germline gives CDR1 LNHDA, CDR2 SQIVND (reference sequence). V lost 4 bases, J lost 5 bases, and 10 bases stayed unmatched. CDR3 size: 16 residues. The CDR3 bases are TGTGCCAGTAGTAGGTGGACTAGCCCGAATGACAATGAGCAGTTCTTC. Amino acid sequence: CASSRWTSPNDNEQFF.

This chain joins TRBV30 and TRBJ2-3, with D tentatively TRBD2 (5 bases). In germline, CDR1 is GTSNPN, CDR2 SVGIG (reference sequence). The CDR3 spans 11 residues. The germline V and J ends were trimmed by 2 bases and 14 bases, with 14 bases remaining between them. CDR3 DNA: TGTGCCTGGAGTAGTGATCGGGATGGGTATTTT. The encoded protein is CAWSSDRDGYF.

This chain uses TRBV6-1 with TRBJ2-5, with D uncertain. CDR1 and CDR2 (germline): MNHNS, SASEGT. The CDR3 is made up of 13 amino acids. Trimming removed 7 bases from V and 3 bases from J, with 12 bases in between. The chain's CDR3 is CASTRVREETQYF. DNA of the CDR3: TGTGCCAGCACCCGAGTACGGGAAGAGACCCAGTACTTC.